The source of this T cell receptor beta chain is a study of blood T cells in healthy people across ages. A J-beta primer mix and a sample-barcoded 5' primer were used in a second PCR of roughly 6 to 11 cycles. MiXCR, run by TCRdb on the 5' RACE reads, gives a single entry per CDR3 protein. Found here are nearly 1 million distinct CDR3 sequences, approximately 50% of them singletons; the top ten hold over 20%. V lost 4 bases and J 2 bases, leaving 16 bases between the germline ends. This CDR3 is 16 amino acids long. Germline CDR1 and CDR2: SEHNR and FQNEAQ (reference sequence). This chain uses TRBV7-9 with TRBJ2-3; a possible D gene is TRBD2 (6 bases). The clonotype was recovered from a woman in her sixties or seventies in good health. Source material: blood. CDR3 protein: CASSSPRGRATDTQYF. CDR3 coding DNA: TGTGCCAGCAGCTCCCCGCGGGGCCGGGCCACAGATACGCAGTATTTT.